This entry features one TCR beta chain sequence. The source of the sample is a study of shared T cell receptors in the human thymus. Clones were sequenced by immunoSEQ multiplex PCR, and TCRdb holds only the in-frame ones, with some missing. The data contain 500,000 to 550,000 clones, 78% of them singletons. J gave up 5 bases and V 3 bases, and 7 bases lay outside the gene matches. CDR3 length equals 17 residues. Germline V gene sequence: CDR1 WNHNN, CDR2 SYGVQD (reference sequence). The same data also contributed to another study, on human thymus T cells. That source adds: Healthy Finnish infants undergoing corrective surgery for congenital heart defects were used as donors. Resections obtained during corrective heart surgery supplied the thymus tissue. An apparent bias in V and J gene usage was seen in thymic and blood repertoires.

The V gene is TRBV10-1, the J gene TRBJ2-1; 13 bases map to TRBD2. The receptor was isolated from a boy younger than two with a congenital heart defect. The sequencing input was thymocytes. The CDR3 loop reads CASSDGTSGKVDNEQFF. Here the CDR3 DNA reads TGCGCCAGCAGTGACGGGACTAGCGGGAAAGTGGACAATGAGCAGTTCTTC.